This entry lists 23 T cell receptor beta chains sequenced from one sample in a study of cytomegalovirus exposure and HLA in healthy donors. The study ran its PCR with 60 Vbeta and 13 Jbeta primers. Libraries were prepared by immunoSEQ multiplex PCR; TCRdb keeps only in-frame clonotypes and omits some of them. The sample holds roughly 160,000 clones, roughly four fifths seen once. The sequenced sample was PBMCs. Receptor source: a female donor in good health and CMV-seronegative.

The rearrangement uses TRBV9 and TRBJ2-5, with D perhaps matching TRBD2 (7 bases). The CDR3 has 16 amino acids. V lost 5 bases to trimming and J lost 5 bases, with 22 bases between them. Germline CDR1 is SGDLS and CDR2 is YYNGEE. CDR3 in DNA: TGTGCCAGCAGTGCAGGGGTCCAGCGGGACGGGGAGACCCAGTACTTC. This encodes CASSAGVQRDGETQYF.

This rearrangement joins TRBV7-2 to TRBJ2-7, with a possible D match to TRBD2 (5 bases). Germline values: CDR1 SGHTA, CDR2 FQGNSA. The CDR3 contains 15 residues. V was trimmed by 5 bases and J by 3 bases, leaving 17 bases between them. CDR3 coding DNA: TGTGCCAGCAGCCCCCGGGGTAGTACCTTCTACGAGCAGTACTTC. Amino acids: CASSPRGSTFYEQYF.

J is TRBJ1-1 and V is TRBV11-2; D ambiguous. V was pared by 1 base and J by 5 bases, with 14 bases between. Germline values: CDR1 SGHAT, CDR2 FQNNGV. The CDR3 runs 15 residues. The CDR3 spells CASSLGPRGETEAFF. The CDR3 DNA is TGTGCCAGCAGCTTAGGCCCACGCGGGGAGACTGAAGCTTTCTTT. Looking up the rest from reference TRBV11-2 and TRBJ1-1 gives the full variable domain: EAGVAQSPRYKIIEKRQSVAFWCNPISGHATLYWYQQILGQGPKLLIQFQNNGVVDDSQLPKDRFSAERLKGVDSTLKIQPAKLEDSAVYLCASSLGPRGETEAFFGQGTRLTVV.

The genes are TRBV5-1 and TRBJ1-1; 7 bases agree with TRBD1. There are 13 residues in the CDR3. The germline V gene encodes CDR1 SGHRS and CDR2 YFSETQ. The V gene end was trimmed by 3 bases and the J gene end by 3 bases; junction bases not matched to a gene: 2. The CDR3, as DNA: TGCGCCAGCAGCTCACAGGGGCACACTGAAGCTTTCTTT. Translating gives CASSSQGHTEAFF.

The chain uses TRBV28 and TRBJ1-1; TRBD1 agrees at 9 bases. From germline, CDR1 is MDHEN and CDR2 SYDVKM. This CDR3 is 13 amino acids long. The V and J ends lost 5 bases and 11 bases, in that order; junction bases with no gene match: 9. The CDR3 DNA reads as TGTGCCAGCAGTCCCGGACAGGGGAGGGGTGCTTTCTTT. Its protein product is CASSPGQGRGAFF.

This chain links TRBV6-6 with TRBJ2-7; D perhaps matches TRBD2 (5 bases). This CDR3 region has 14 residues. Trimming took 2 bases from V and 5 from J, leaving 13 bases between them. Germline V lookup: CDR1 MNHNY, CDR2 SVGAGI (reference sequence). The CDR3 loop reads CASSYGSTGNEQYF. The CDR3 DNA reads TGTGCCAGCAGTTACGGGTCCACGGGGAACGAGCAGTACTTC.

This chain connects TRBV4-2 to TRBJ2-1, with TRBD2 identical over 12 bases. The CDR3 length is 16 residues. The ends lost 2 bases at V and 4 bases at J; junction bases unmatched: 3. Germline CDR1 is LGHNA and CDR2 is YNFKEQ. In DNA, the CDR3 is TGTGCCAGCAGCCAATCCGGGACTAGCGGGTACAATGAGCAGTTCTTC. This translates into CASSQSGTSGYNEQFF.

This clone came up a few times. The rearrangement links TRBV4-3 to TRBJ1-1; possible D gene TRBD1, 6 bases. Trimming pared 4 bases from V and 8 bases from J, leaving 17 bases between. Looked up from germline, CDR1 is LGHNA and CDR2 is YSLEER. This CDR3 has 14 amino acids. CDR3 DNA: TGCGCCAGCAGCCCTCAACAGGGTTCGCCGGAAGCTTTCTTT. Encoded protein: CASSPQQGSPEAFF.

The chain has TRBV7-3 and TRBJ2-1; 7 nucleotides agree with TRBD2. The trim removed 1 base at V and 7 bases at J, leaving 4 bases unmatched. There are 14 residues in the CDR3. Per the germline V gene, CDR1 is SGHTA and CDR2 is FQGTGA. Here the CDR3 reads CASSLKGAGNEQFF. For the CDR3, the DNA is TGTGCCAGCAGCTTAAAGGGAGCGGGGAATGAGCAGTTCTTC. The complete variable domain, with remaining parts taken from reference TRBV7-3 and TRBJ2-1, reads GAGVSQTPSNKVTEKGKYVELRCDPISGHTALYWYRQSLGQGPEFLIYFQGTGAADDSGLPNDRFFAVRPEGSVSTLKIQRTERGDSAVYLCASSLKGAGNEQFFGPGTRLTVL.

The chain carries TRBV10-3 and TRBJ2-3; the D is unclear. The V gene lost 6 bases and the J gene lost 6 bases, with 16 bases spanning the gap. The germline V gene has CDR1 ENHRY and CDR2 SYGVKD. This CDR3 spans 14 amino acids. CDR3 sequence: CAIRGTLLGDTQYF. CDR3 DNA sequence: TGTGCCATCAGGGGCACACTCCTTGGGGATACGCAGTATTTT.

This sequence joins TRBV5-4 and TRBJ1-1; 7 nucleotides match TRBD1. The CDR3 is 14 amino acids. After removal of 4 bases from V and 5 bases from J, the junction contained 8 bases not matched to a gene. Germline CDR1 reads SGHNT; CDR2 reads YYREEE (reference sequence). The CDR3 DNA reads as TGTGCCAGCAGCATGGGGGACAGAGGGACTGAAGCTTTCTTT. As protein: CASSMGDRGTEAFF.

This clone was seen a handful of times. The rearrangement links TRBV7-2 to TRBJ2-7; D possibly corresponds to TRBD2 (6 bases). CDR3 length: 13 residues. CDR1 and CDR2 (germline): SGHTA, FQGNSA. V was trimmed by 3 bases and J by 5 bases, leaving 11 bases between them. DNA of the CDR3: TGTGCCAGCAGCTTCGGGGGTAGGGACGAGCAGTACTTC. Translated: CASSFGGRDEQYF.

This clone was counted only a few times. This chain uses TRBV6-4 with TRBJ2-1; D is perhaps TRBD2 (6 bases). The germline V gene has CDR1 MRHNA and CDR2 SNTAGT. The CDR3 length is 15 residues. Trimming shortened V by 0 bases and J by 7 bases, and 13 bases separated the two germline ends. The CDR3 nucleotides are TGTGCCAGCAGTGACTCAGCGACTAGTATGAATGAGCAGTTCTTC. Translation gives CASSDSATSMNEQFF.

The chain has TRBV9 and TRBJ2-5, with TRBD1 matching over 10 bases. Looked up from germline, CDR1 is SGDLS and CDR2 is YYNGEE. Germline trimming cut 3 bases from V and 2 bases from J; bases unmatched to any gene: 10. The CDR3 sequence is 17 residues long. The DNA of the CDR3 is TGTGCCAGCAGCGACGGCCGACAGGGGGCCCAGCAAGAGACCCAGTACTTC. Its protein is CASSDGRQGAQQETQYF.

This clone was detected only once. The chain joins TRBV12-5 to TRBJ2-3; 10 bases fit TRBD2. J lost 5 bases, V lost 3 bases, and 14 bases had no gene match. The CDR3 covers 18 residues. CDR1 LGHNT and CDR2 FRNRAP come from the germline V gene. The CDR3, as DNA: TGTGCTAGTGGTTTCAAAGCGGGGGGGCAGCGTCAAGGAGATACGCAGTATTTT. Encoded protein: CASGFKAGGQRQGDTQYF.

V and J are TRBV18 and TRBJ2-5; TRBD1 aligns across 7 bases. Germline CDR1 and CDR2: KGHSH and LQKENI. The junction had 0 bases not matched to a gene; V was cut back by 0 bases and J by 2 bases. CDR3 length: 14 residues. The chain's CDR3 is CASSPPGQQETQYF. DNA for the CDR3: TGTGCCAGCTCACCACCGGGACAGCAAGAGACCCAGTACTTC. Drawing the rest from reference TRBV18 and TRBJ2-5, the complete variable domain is NAGVMQNPRHLVRRRGQEARLRCSPMKGHSHVYWYRQLPEEGLKFMVYLQKENIIDESGMPKERFSAEFPKEGPSILRIQQVVRGDSAAYFCASSPPGQQETQYFGPGTRLLVL.

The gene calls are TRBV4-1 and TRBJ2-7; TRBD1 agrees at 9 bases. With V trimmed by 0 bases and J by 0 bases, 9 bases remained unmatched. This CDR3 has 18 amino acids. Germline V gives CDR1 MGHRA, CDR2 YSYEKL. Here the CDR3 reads CASSQEDPGTGSSYEQYF. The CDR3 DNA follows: TGCGCCAGCAGCCAAGAGGACCCAGGGACAGGGAGCTCCTACGAGCAGTACTTC.

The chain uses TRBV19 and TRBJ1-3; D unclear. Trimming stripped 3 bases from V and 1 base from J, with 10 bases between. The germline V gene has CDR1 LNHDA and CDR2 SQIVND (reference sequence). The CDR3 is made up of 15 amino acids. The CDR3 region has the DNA TGTGCCAGTAGTATCCGGGGTCGTTCTGGAAACACCATATATTTT. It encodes CASSIRGRSGNTIYF.

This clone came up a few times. In DNA form, the CDR3 reads TGTGCCAGCCGTCCGGGATACGGAAATGAAAAACTGTTTTTT. Amino acid sequence: CASRPGYGNEKLFF. The J gene is TRBJ1-4, the V gene TRBV13; D not resolved. V was trimmed by 8 bases and J by 5 bases, leaving 15 bases between them. This CDR3 is 14 amino acids long. Germline V gene data show CDR1 as PRHDT and CDR2 as FYEKMQ (reference sequence).

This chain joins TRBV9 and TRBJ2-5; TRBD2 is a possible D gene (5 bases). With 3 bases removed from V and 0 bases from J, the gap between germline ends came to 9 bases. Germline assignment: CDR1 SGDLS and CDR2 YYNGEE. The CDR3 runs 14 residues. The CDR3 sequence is CASSGGADQETQYF. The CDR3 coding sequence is TGTGCCAGCAGCGGGGGAGCGGACCAAGAGACCCAGTACTTC. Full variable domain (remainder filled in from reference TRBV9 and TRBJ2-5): DSGVTQTPKHLITATGQRVTLRCSPRSGDLSVYWYQQSLDQGLQFLIQYYNGEERAKGNILERFSAQQFPDLHSELNLSSLELGDSALYFCASSGGADQETQYFGPGTRLLVL.

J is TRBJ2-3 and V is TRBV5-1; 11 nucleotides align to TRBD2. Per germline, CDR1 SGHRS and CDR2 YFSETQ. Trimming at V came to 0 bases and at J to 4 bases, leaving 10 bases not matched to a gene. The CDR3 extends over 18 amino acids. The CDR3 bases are TGCGCCAGCAGCTTGGGTGGACTTAGCGGGGGGGCCGCAGATACGCAGTATTTT. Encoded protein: CASSLGGLSGGAADTQYF.

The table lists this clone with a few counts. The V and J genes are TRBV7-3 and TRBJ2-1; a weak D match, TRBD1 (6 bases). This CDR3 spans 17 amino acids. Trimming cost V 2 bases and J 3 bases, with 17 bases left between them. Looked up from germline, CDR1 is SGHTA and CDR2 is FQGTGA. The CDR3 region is CASSLSLSGAGYNEQFF. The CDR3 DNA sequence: TGTGCCAGCAGCTTATCCCTATCAGGGGCAGGCTACAATGAGCAGTTCTTC.

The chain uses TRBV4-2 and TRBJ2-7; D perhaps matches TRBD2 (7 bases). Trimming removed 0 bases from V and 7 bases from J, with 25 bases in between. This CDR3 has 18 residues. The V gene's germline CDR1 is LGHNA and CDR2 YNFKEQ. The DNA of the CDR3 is TGTGCCAGCAGCCAAGAATTGGGGGCTAGCGGAGGCCCCCGGGAGCAGTACTTC. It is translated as CASSQELGASGGPREQYF.